The 2 T cell receptor beta chains listed next were all sequenced from one sample in a study of Graves' ophthalmopathy and Graves' hyperthyroidism. TCR beta CDR3 amplification used RNA transcripts. The library came from an HTBI-primed first-round RT-PCR and a second-round multiplex PCR. TCRdb re-derived calls from the multiplex PCR reads in MiXCR, one entry per CDR3 protein. The sample lists roughly 700,000 distinct CDR3 sequences, 35% to 50% occurring once. The sample consisted of peripheral blood. Receptors were obtained from an adult man with Graves' ophthalmopathy.

The chain combines TRBV20-1 with TRBJ1-3, with a weak D call TRBD1 (5 bases). V was clipped by 0 bases and J by 0 bases, with 18 bases between them. The CDR3 runs 18 residues. Germline assignment: CDR1 DFQATT and CDR2 SNEGSKA (reference sequence). Here the CDR3 reads CSARDPIDSDSSGNTIYF. CDR3 coding DNA: TGCAGTGCTAGAGATCCAATAGACAGCGATAGCTCTGGAAACACCATATATTTT.

In regard to this clonotype: This clone may be a read error of a much larger clone one base away. V gene TRBV25-1 combines with J gene TRBJ2-3, with 9 bases matching TRBD1. With 8 bases clipped from V and 1 base from J, the junction kept 7 bases outside the gene matches. This CDR3 region has 15 residues. From germline, CDR1 is MGHDK and CDR2 SYGVNS. The CDR3 protein is CASGHRGRGTDTQYF. CDR3 nucleotides: TGTGCCAGCGGTCACAGGGGGCGCGGCACAGATACGCAGTATTTT.